The TCR beta chain described here comes from a study of cytomegalovirus exposure and HLA in healthy donors. About this clone itself: Antigen: not known.

The study sampled nominally healthy donors, though unrecorded immune exposures were likely. Study conclusions and caveats: Prior analysis indicated that the majority of TCR beta V segments exhibited productivity approximately 87% or approximately 30% of the time.

The PCR employed 60 Vbeta primers together with 13 Jbeta primers. The data were produced by immunoSEQ multiplex PCR, yet TCRdb's version contains in-frame clones alone and is incomplete. The sample records fewer than 200,000 clones, 80% being singletons. The sequenced material came from PBMCs. The clonotype was recovered from a man aged 35 to 55 in good health and CMV-seronegative.

The CDR3: CASSRTGPNQPQHF. The CDR3 DNA is TGCGCCAGCAGCCGGACAGGGCCCAATCAGCCCCAGCATTTT. This sequence joins TRBV5-1 and TRBJ1-5, with 8 bases aligning to TRBD1. The CDR3 length is 14 residues. Germline V gene sequence: CDR1 SGHRS, CDR2 YFSETQ. V shed 4 bases and J 3 bases; nucleotides not matched to a gene: 3. Full variable domain (rest looked up from reference TRBV5-1 and TRBJ1-5): KAGVTQTPRYLIKTRGQQVTLSCSPISGHRSVSWYQQTPGQGLQFLFEYFSETQRNKGNFPGRFSGRQFSNSRSEMNVSTLELGDSALYLCASSRTGPNQPQHFGDGTRLSIL.